This TCR beta chain was sequenced for a study of T cell responses to AZD1222 COVID-19 vaccine. The method was immunoSEQ multiplex PCR; TCRdb's version includes in-frame clones alone and lacks a portion of them. The repertoire holds 180,000 or so clones, with approximately 89% as singletons. Broader study findings: Seropositivity was recorded at baseline in only a handful of AZD1222 recipients. Repertoires were obtained only post-peak T cell response. The span of vaccine-associated CD4 TCRs extended across spike, with dominance at 160-218 and 743-854.

Details on this clone: Antigen specificity is unknown.

Germline V lookup: CDR1 SGHAT, CDR2 FQNNGV. This CDR3 comprises 13 residues. V dropped 2 bases and J dropped 1 base, with 6 bases sitting between them. The origin of this receptor is an adult who received the AZD1222 COVID-19 vaccine. The chain joins TRBV11-2 to TRBJ2-7; D ambiguous. The specimen was peripheral blood, collected 28 days after the second AZD1222 dose. CDR3 region: CASSLMSSYEQYF. The DNA for the CDR3 is TGTGCCAGCAGCTTAATGAGTTCCTACGAGCAGTACTTC.